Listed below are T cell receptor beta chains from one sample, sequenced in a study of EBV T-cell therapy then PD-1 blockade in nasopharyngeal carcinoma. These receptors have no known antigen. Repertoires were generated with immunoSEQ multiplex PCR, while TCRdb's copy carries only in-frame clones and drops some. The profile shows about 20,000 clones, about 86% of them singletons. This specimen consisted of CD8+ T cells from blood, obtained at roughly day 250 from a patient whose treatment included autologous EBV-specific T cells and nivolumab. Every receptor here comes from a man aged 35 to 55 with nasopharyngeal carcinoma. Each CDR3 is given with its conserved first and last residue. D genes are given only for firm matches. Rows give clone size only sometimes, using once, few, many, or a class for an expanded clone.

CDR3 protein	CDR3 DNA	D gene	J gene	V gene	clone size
CASGGRYYNSPLHF	TGTGCCAGCGGGGGACGTTACTATAATTCACCCCTCCACTTT	-	TRBJ1-6	TRBV25-1	-
CASSSEQPAYNEQFF	TGTGCCAGCAGTTCGGAGCAGCCTGCCTACAATGAGCAGTTCTTC	-	TRBJ2-1	TRBV27	-
CASSRSSNEQFF	TGTGCCAGCAGCCGCTCTAGCAATGAGCAGTTCTTC	-	TRBJ2-1	TRBV5-4	once
CASSSSGEVNEQFF	TGTGCCAGCAGTAGTAGCGGGGAAGTAAATGAGCAGTTCTTC	TRBD2	TRBJ2-1	TRBV6-2/TRBV6-3	once
CASSSGLISGNTIYF	TGTGCCAGCAGCTCGGGACTGATCTCTGGAAACACCATATATTTT	-	TRBJ1-3	TRBV7-8	-
CASSFSGGNNEQYF	TGTGCCAGCAGCTTTAGCGGGGGGAACAACGAGCAGTACTTC	TRBD2	TRBJ2-7	TRBV7-8	-
CASTPGLNTEAFF	TGTGCCAGCACCCCGGGGCTGAACACTGAAGCTTTCTTT	-	TRBJ1-1	TRBV5-6	-
CASSQAYYSGTEAFF	TGCGCCAGCAGCCAAGCCTACTATTCGGGGACCGAAGCTTTCTTT	-	TRBJ1-1	TRBV4-3	medium-sized
CASRVSNEQFF	TGCGCCAGCAGGGTATCGAATGAGCAGTTCTTC	-	TRBJ2-1	TRBV5-1	-
CASSQVRQTVNSPLHF	TGCGCCAGCAGCCAAGTTCGGCAAACTGTAAATTCACCCCTCCACTTT	-	TRBJ1-6	TRBV4-1	once
CASGVGNTGELFF	TGTGCCAGCGGGGTGGGGAACACCGGGGAGCTGTTTTTT	-	TRBJ2-2	TRBV25-1	-
CASSPGTGVLETQYF	TGTGCCAGCAGCCCCGGGACAGGGGTTTTGGAGACCCAGTACTTC	TRBD1	TRBJ2-5	TRBV7-9	-
CASSYPGMYEQYF	TGTGCCAGCAGTTACCCAGGGATGTACGAGCAGTACTTC	-	TRBJ2-7	TRBV6-5	-
CASSPEGRGPSSYNEQFF	TGCGCCAGCAGCCCCGAGGGGAGGGGGCCGAGCTCCTACAATGAGCAGTTCTTC	-	TRBJ2-1	TRBV4-3	-
CATSDRSSASYEQYF	TGTGCCACCAGTGACCGGTCGTCAGCCTCCTACGAGCAGTACTTC	-	TRBJ2-7	TRBV24-1	-
CASSSQRANTGELFF	TGTGCCAGCAGCTCGCAGCGTGCGAACACCGGGGAGCTGTTTTTT	-	TRBJ2-2	TRBV11-3	once
CATSDFAANYGYTF	TGTGCCACCAGTGATTTCGCTGCTAACTATGGCTACACCTTC	-	TRBJ1-2	TRBV24-1	once
CASSTRPWDTSTDTQYF	TGTGCCAGCAGCACCCGGCCCTGGGACACAAGCACAGATACGCAGTATTTT	-	TRBJ2-3	TRBV9	-
CASSLITGELFF	TGTGCCAGCAGTTTGATCACCGGGGAGCTGTTTTTT	-	TRBJ2-2	TRBV27	once
CASSLGAGNEQFF	TGTGCCAGCAGTTTGGGGGCGGGGAATGAGCAGTTCTTC	-	TRBJ2-1	TRBV28	-
CASSLGGRTEAFF	TGCGCCAGCAGCTTGGGTGGGCGGACTGAAGCTTTCTTT	-	TRBJ1-1	TRBV5-1	-
CASSLEEETQYF	TGCGCCAGCAGCTTGGAGGAAGAGACCCAGTACTTC	-	TRBJ2-5	TRBV5-1	-
CASSPIGSSYEQYF	TGTGCCAGCAGCCCCATTGGGAGTTCCTACGAGCAGTACTTC	-	TRBJ2-7	TRBV7-6	-
CASSEGRGGGYGYTF	TGTGCCAGCAGTGAGGGTAGGGGAGGAGGCTATGGCTACACCTTC	-	TRBJ1-2	TRBV2	-
CASSSIWGGELFF	TGTGCCAGCAGTTCCATTTGGGGCGGGGAGCTGTTTTTT	-	TRBJ2-2	TRBV6-2/TRBV6-3	-
CASSLGQLSDTQYF	TGTGCCAGCAGCTTAGGCCAGTTATCAGATACGCAGTATTTT	-	TRBJ2-3	TRBV13	-
CASSPIIRNEAFF	TGTGCCAGCAGCCCAATTATCAGGAATGAAGCTTTCTTT	-	TRBJ1-1	TRBV7-9	-
CSVEAGRNEQYF	TGCAGCGTTGAGGCAGGGCGGAACGAGCAGTACTTC	-	TRBJ2-7	TRBV29-1	-
CASSPRGVPQETQYF	TGCGCCAGCAGCCCCCGAGGAGTACCCCAAGAGACCCAGTACTTC	-	TRBJ2-5	TRBV5-1	-
CASGTVTEQYF	TGCGCCAGCGGGACAGTTACCGAGCAGTACTTC	TRBD1	TRBJ2-7	TRBV4-3	few
CASSLRAFTEAFF	TGTGCCAGCAGCTTACGGGCCTTCACTGAAGCTTTCTTT	-	TRBJ1-1	TRBV11-3	-
CSVEVGYSSGNTIYF	TGCAGCGTTGAAGTAGGCTACAGCTCTGGAAACACCATATATTTT	-	TRBJ1-3	TRBV29-1	once
CSAYRTMNTEAFF	TGCAGCGCCTACAGGACCATGAACACTGAAGCTTTCTTT	-	TRBJ1-1	TRBV29-1	-